Shown below are 3 T cell receptor beta chains from a single sample sequenced in a study of tumor and adjacent non-tumor tissue in lung cancer. The template was RNA from unsorted bulk tissue. A modified ARM-PCR protocol with three rounds of nested PCR amplified TCRbeta. TCRdb processed the multiplex PCR reads anew with MiXCR; each CDR3 protein has one entry. The top ten clones hold approximately 16% of a sample with roughly 93,000 distinct CDR3 sequences, around 71% of them seen once. The specimen sequenced was lung tumor tissue. These receptors came from a man in his fifties or sixties with non-small cell lung cancer.

This clonotype was seen once. As the CDR3 is not closed by the conserved phenylalanine or tryptophan, this likely results from a read error. The genes are TRBV2 and TRBJ2-3; D perhaps matches TRBD1 (5 bases). The CDR3 totals 15 residues. CDR1 is SNHLY and CDR2 is FYNNEI in the germline V gene. Trimming took off 2 bases at V and 3 bases at J, with 12 bases between the two ends. The CDR3 protein is CASSELVSGTDTQYL. The CDR3 DNA sequence: TGTGCCAGCAGTGAACTAGTGTCAGGGACAGATACGCAGTATCTT.

On this clonotype itself: One junction end does not reproduce the germline sequence, and a read error may be involved. The chain employs TRBV20-1 and TRBJ1-5; D gene ambiguous. The CDR3 has 14 amino acids. CDR1 is DFQATT and CDR2 is SNEGSKA in the germline V gene (reference sequence). The CDR3 sequence is CNARDGVLNQPQHF. Written as DNA, the CDR3 is TGCAATGCTAGAGATGGGGTACTTAATCAGCCCCAGCACTTT.

Points on this clonotype: The junction departs from the called germline gene at one end, perhaps through a read error. The chain recombines TRBV12-3 or TRBV12-4 with TRBJ2-7, with 12 nucleotides matching TRBD1. This CDR3 region has 14 residues. CDR3 coding DNA: TGTCCCAGCGGTACGGGACAGGGGGCGGGAGAGCAGTACTTC. This encodes CPSGTGQGAGEQYF.